This is a list of T cell receptor beta chains from one sample in a study of T-cell memory formation after mild COVID-19. Each CDR3 protein is one row after TCRdb ran MiXCR on the 5' RACE reads. Of 300,000 or so distinct CDR3 sequences in the sample, roughly 16% were seen once. The source material was PBMCs or a T cell subset sorted from them (not recorded which). The receptor source for this set is a man between 18 and 29 years old who had mild COVID-19 (a few samples of this study predate the infection). Cell type and time point are not known. Each CDR3 is given without its conserved first and last residue. Each record gives: CDR3 protein, CDR3 length, V gene, D gene, J gene, clone size. The D gene is left open where the match is weak. Clone size is stated in some rows and not others, as once, few, many or a class when expanded.

SVENGYSPGFYT | 12 | TRBV29-1 | NA | TRBJ1-2 | few
SARVGRTNHYEQY | 13 | TRBV20-1 | NA | TRBJ2-7 | few
ASRSTGAGAEAF | 12 | TRBV7-2 | NA | TRBJ1-1 | few
ASCEERGTGELF | 12 | TRBV7-9 | NA | TRBJ2-2 | few
ASSQVPGQSNEQF | 13 | TRBV4-2 | TRBD1 | TRBJ2-1 | NA
ASSFLGLASTDTQY | 14 | TRBV7-9 | TRBD2 | TRBJ2-3 | NA
ASSLGGAKETQY | 12 | TRBV5-1 | NA | TRBJ2-5 | many
ASSPSGGAVEQF | 12 | TRBV7-3 | TRBD2 | TRBJ2-1 | many
ASSLDASGETQY | 12 | TRBV7-6 | NA | TRBJ2-5 | NA
ASSPAGYSDTEAF | 13 | TRBV5-5 | NA | TRBJ1-1 | once
SVDRANTGELF | 11 | TRBV29-1 | NA | TRBJ2-2 | NA
ASSPPGLAFEQF | 12 | TRBV7-8 | TRBD2 | TRBJ2-1 | few
ASSVSPTDTEAF | 12 | TRBV9 | NA | TRBJ1-1 | NA
ASQPRTGYAWSQY | 13 | TRBV4-1 | TRBD1 | TRBJ2-5 | few
SARDRVGTGVTGELF | 15 | TRBV20-1 | TRBD1 | TRBJ2-2 | many
ASSTDRGTTQY | 11 | TRBV6-5 | TRBD1 | TRBJ2-5 | NA